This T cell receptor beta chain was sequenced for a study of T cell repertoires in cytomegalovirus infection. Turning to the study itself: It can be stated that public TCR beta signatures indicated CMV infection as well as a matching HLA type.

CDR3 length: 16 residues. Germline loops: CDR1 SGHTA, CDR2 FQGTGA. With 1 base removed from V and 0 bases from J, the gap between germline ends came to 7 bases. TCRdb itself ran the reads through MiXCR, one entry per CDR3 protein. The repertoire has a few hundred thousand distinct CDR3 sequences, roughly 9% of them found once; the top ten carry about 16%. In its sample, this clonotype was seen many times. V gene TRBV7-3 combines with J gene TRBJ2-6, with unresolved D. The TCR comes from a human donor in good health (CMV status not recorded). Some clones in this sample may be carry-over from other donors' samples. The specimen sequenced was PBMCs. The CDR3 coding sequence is TGTGCCAGCAGCTTAAGCACTACCTCTGGGGCCAACGTCCTGACTTTC. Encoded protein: CASSLSTTSGANVLTF.